Below, 19 T cell receptor beta chains from the same sample are listed, as sequenced in a study of OX40 agonist ivuxolimab in advanced cancers. The repertoire was sequenced with immunoSEQ multiplex PCR; TCRdb's copy has only in-frame clones and lacks some. Of about 48,000 clones listed, roughly 80% were seen once; the top ten hold 1% to 1.3%. The input for sequencing was CD4+ or CD8+ T cells sorted from blood, taken in a trial of the OX40 agonist ivuxolimab. The receptors were gathered from an adult with an advanced solid tumor such as melanoma, head and neck, liver or kidney cancer.

There are a few counts of this clone. In DNA, the CDR3 is TGTGCCAGCAGCTTAGTCGCCAGGGGGTCGAGCTACGAGCAGTACTTC. It translates to CASSLVARGSSYEQYF. The V and J genes are TRBV7-2 and TRBJ2-7; 7 bases agree with TRBD1. The germline gives CDR1 SGHTA, CDR2 FQGNSA. CDR3 length equals 16 residues. V was pared by 1 base and J by 3 bases, with 9 bases of the junction left unmatched. Supplemented by reference TRBV7-2 and TRBJ2-7, the full variable domain reads GAGVSQSPSNKVTEKGKDVELRCDPISGHTALYWYRQSLGQGLEFLIYFQGNSAPDKSGLPSDRFSAERTGGSVSTLTIQRTQQEDSAVYLCASSLVARGSSYEQYFGPGTRLTVT.

This chain links TRBV1 with TRBJ2-3. TRBV1 is flagged as a pseudogene. This CDR3 is 11 amino acids long. DNA for the CDR3: TGCACCAGCAGTAGTCGGGACACGCAGTATTTT. Translated, it gives CTSSSRDTQYF.

This chain joins TRBV28 and TRBJ2-2, with TRBD2 matching over 9 bases. Germline trimming cut 8 bases from V and 2 bases from J; bases unmatched to any gene: 12. Germline loops: CDR1 MDHEN, CDR2 SYDVKM. The CDR3 is made up of 17 amino acids. The DNA for the CDR3 is TGTGCCAGCGAGGGGGGTGGACTAGCGTTTAACACCGGGGAGCTGTTTTTT. Translated: CASEGGGLAFNTGELFF.

This chain connects TRBV28 to TRBJ1-5; TRBD1 aligns across 8 bases. Unmatched junction bases numbered 4, after V lost 0 bases and J lost 0 bases. Germline CDR1 MDHEN, CDR2 SYDVKM. The CDR3 spans 17 residues. The CDR3 protein is CASSLWGDRNSNQPQHF. The CDR3 nucleotides are TGTGCCAGCAGTTTATGGGGGGACAGGAATAGCAATCAGCCCCAGCATTTT.

V is TRBV4-3 and J is TRBJ2-5, with D perhaps matching TRBD2 (6 bases). Germline-derived CDR1 and CDR2 are LGHNA and YSLEER. The CDR3 is 21 amino acids. Trimming stripped 1 base from V and 0 bases from J, with 27 bases between. This chain's CDR3 is CASSQGEDWTTRPSHQETQYF. The CDR3 nucleotides read TGCGCCAGCAGCCAAGGGGAGGATTGGACTACTAGGCCCTCACACCAAGAGACCCAGTACTTC.

CDR3 sequence reads: CASSPLDVGEQYF. CDR3 nucleotide sequence: TGTGCCAGTAGTCCCCTCGACGTCGGCGAGCAGTACTTC. The chain uses TRBV19 and TRBJ2-7; D is uncertain. V dropped 5 bases and J dropped 6 bases, with 14 bases sitting between them. Germline-derived CDR1 and CDR2 are LNHDA and SQIVND (reference sequence). This CDR3 has 13 residues.

V is TRBV2 and J is TRBJ1-6, with D perhaps TRBD1 (5 bases). V was pared by 7 bases and J by 3 bases, with 13 bases between. Germline CDR1 reads SNHLY; CDR2 reads FYNNEI. The CDR3 has 15 amino acids. The CDR3 DNA is TGTGCCAGCACCGCGTGGGGGGACTATAATTCACCCCTCCACTTT. It yields the protein CASTAWGDYNSPLHF.

On this clone: The identical CDR3 is also encoded by other nucleotide sequences in the sample. This chain uses TRBV7-3 with TRBJ2-1; no clear D. This CDR3 is 13 amino acids long. In germline, CDR1 is SGHTA, CDR2 FQGTGA. Trimming left V 2 bases short and J 5 bases short, with 7 bases between. CDR3 sequence reads: CASSLGPDNEQFF. The DNA for the CDR3 is TGTGCCAGCAGCTTAGGTCCGGACAATGAGCAGTTCTTC.

The V and J genes are TRBV5-5 and TRBJ2-3, with D tentatively TRBD2 (6 bases). Trimming removed 1 base at V and 1 base at J, with 7 bases between. The CDR3 has 14 amino acids. CDR1 and CDR2 (germline): SGHKS, YYEKEE (reference sequence). CDR3 sequence reads: CASSLQRGTDTQYF. The CDR3 nucleotides read TGTGCCAGCAGCTTGCAGCGGGGCACAGATACGCAGTATTTT.

This rearrangement joins TRBV30 to TRBJ1-2, with a possible D match to TRBD1 (6 bases). CDR3 size: 15 residues. The V and J ends lost 3 bases and 5 bases respectively, with 19 bases between them. Germline assignment: CDR1 GTSNPN and CDR2 SVGIG (reference sequence). As DNA, the CDR3 is TGTGCCTGGAGGGGGGCGCAGGCGGAGTCTTATGGCTACACCTTC. Amino acids: CAWRGAQAESYGYTF. The full variable domain, its missing parts supplied by reference TRBV30 and TRBJ1-2, is SQTIHQWPATLVQPVGSPLSLECTVEGTSNPNLYWYRQAAGRGLQLLFYSVGIGQISSEVPQNLSASRPQDRQFILSSKKLLLSDSGFYLCAWRGAQAESYGYTFGSGTRLTVV.

The chain is built from TRBV10-3 and TRBJ1-6, with TRBD1 identical over 8 bases. J was trimmed by 5 bases and V by 3 bases; bases with no gene match: 3. CDR1 and CDR2 from the germline V gene are ENHRY and SYGVKD. CDR3 length equals 15 residues. The DNA of the CDR3 is TGTGCCATCAGTGACTTGGGACAGGATAATTCACCCCTCCACTTT. As protein: CAISDLGQDNSPLHF.

The genes are TRBV11-2 and TRBJ2-3, with D possibly being TRBD1 (6 bases). The germline V gene has CDR1 SGHAT and CDR2 FQNNGV. With 5 bases removed from V and 4 bases from J, the gap between germline ends came to 13 bases. The CDR3 is made up of 14 amino acids. The CDR3 DNA reads as TGTGCCAGCAGCCCCATAACAGGGCCAGATACGCAGTATTTT. Protein sequence: CASSPITGPDTQYF. Looking up the rest from reference TRBV11-2 and TRBJ2-3 gives the full variable domain: EAGVAQSPRYKIIEKRQSVAFWCNPISGHATLYWYQQILGQGPKLLIQFQNNGVVDDSQLPKDRFSAERLKGVDSTLKIQPAKLEDSAVYLCASSPITGPDTQYFGPGTRLTVL.

The chain carries TRBV19 and TRBJ2-3, with D unclear. CDR3 size: 15 residues. CDR1 and CDR2 from the germline V gene are LNHDA and SQIVND (reference sequence). Trimming stripped 3 bases from V and 6 bases from J, with 16 bases between. The CDR3 DNA follows: TGTGCCAGTAGTATGACGGGCCGTGGGGTGGATACGCAGTATTTT. Protein: CASSMTGRGVDTQYF.

This rearrangement joins TRBV28 to TRBJ1-4; D unresolved. Looked up from germline, CDR1 is MDHEN and CDR2 is SYDVKM. V lost 3 bases to trimming and J lost 0 bases, with 20 bases between them. The CDR3 has 19 residues. In DNA, the CDR3 is TGTGCCAGCAGTTTTGGGGTGGGAGACCCAACTGCAACTAATGAAAAACTGTTTTTT. Translating it yields CASSFGVGDPTATNEKLFF.

The chain links TRBV5-4 to TRBJ2-7, with TRBD2 matching over 9 bases. CDR3 length: 16 amino acids. Germline V gene sequence: CDR1 SGHNT, CDR2 YYREEE (reference sequence). Trimming took 4 bases from V and 7 from J; bases not matched to a gene: 15. As DNA, the CDR3 is TGTGCCAGCAGCCCCGCCGGGACTAGCCCATTGGAGGAGCAGTACTTC. This gives the protein CASSPAGTSPLEEQYF.

The chain recombines TRBV13 with TRBJ2-5; perhaps TRBD2 as D (6 bases). Trimming cost V 3 bases and J 5 bases, with 10 bases left between them. Germline V CDR1 and CDR2: PRHDT, FYEKMQ (reference sequence). CDR3 size: 13 residues. The CDR3 DNA reads as TGTGCCAGCAGCTTGGGGGGTATGGAGACCCAGTACTTC. Translation: CASSLGGMETQYF.

CDR3 protein: CASSGRGRFEDTQYF. The CDR3 DNA reads TGTGCCAGTAGCGGCCGAGGACGGTTTGAGGATACGCAGTATTTT. The V gene is TRBV19, the J gene TRBJ2-3; no clear D. CDR3 size: 15 residues. Germline V lookup: CDR1 LNHDA, CDR2 SQIVND (reference sequence). V lost 6 bases and J lost 6, with 19 bases in between.

V is TRBV10-3 and J is TRBJ2-2; 10 bases are shared with TRBD1. Germline lookup yields CDR1 ENHRY and CDR2 SYGVKD. Germline trimming cut 5 bases from V and 3 bases from J; bases unmatched to any gene: 9. The CDR3 has 17 residues. In DNA, the CDR3 is TGTGCCATCAGTAACCCCCTAGGACAGGGGGACACCGGGGAGCTGTTTTTT. Protein: CAISNPLGQGDTGELFF.

The chain has TRBV10-2 and TRBJ1-6, with D tentatively TRBD1 (5 bases). CDR1 and CDR2 (germline): WSHSY, SAAADI. This CDR3 region has 16 residues. The V gene lost 6 bases and the J gene lost 3 bases, with 15 bases spanning the gap. The CDR3 DNA is TGCGCCAGCAGGGGGGAAGGGCAAGGCTATAATTCACCCCTCCACTTT. It translates to CASRGEGQGYNSPLHF.